The 16 T cell receptor beta chains in this list originate from one sample, sequenced in a study of T cells after yellow fever vaccination. TCRdb passed the 5' RACE reads through MiXCR, listing each CDR3 protein once. The repertoire holds roughly 79,000 distinct CDR3 sequences, around 7.8% seen once, with over 25% in the top ten. The sequencing here drew on CD8+ T cells sorted from PBMCs, taken 9 to 11 days after the first yellow fever vaccination. The receptors here all came from a man younger than 35 who received the YFV17D yellow fever vaccine.

This sequence joins TRBV12-3 or TRBV12-4 and TRBJ1-2, with 11 nucleotides matching TRBD1. After removal of 7 bases from V and 7 bases from J, the junction contained 5 bases not matched to a gene. The CDR3 loop spans 13 amino acids. Written as DNA, the CDR3 is TGTGCCAGCACGGACAGGGGGCCCTTTGGCTACACCTTC. It encodes CASTDRGPFGYTF.

This clonotype was recorded many times. This rearrangement joins TRBV5-6 to TRBJ2-7; TRBD1 matches at 7 bases. Germline CDR1 is SGHDT and CDR2 is YYEEEE. The ends lost 4 bases at V and 4 bases at J; junction bases unmatched: 8. The CDR3 runs 14 residues. The CDR3 sequence is CASSGPTGWYEQYV. The CDR3 DNA sequence: TGTGCCAGCAGCGGACCGACAGGGTGGTACGAGCAGTACGTC.

In its sample, this clonotype was seen many times. The chain combines TRBV6-1 with TRBJ1-1, with a weak D call TRBD1 (6 bases). V was shortened by 8 bases and J by 3 bases, with 13 bases between the two germline ends. The length of the CDR3 is 13 residues. Germline V gene lookup returns CDR1 MNHNS and CDR2 SASEGT. The CDR3 nucleotides read TGTGCCAGCGTGGACAGCGGCGACACTGAAGCTTTCTTT. Translation gives CASVDSGDTEAFF.

This clonotype showed up many times. V is TRBV6-2 or TRBV6-3 and J is TRBJ2-7; TRBD2 might be the D (6 bases). The CDR3 contains 16 residues. Germline V gene lookup returns CDR1 MNHEY and CDR2 SVGEGT. The V and J ends lost 0 bases and 2 bases respectively, with 14 bases between them. CDR3 in DNA: TGTGCCAGCAGTTACTCTATCCACGGGGGAACCTACGAGCAGTACTTC. Its translation is CASSYSIHGGTYEQYF.

This clonotype was seen many times. The chain links TRBV10-2 to TRBJ2-2; D possibly uses TRBD1 or TRBD2 (5 bases each). The CDR3 runs 14 residues. V lost 5 bases and J 6 bases, leaving 13 bases between the germline ends. The germline gives CDR1 WSHSY, CDR2 SAAADI. CDR3 DNA sequence: TGCGCCAGCAGTTGGGGGACCCGGGCCGGGGAGCTGTTTTTT. Translation gives CASSWGTRAGELFF.

This clonotype was counted ten times or more. The V call is TRBV2, the J call TRBJ1-5; 12 nucleotides line up with TRBD1. The CDR3 is 19 amino acids. Trimming took 1 base from V and 0 from J; bases not matched to a gene: 7. Germline assignment: CDR1 SNHLY and CDR2 FYNNEI. CDR3 sequence reads: CASSEGGTGGPRSNQPQHF. CDR3 nucleotide sequence: TGTGCCAGCAGTGAAGGGGGGACAGGGGGCCCCCGTAGCAATCAGCCCCAGCATTTT.

This clonotype was counted only a few times. The J gene is TRBJ2-7, the V gene TRBV7-6; 7 bases are a match to TRBD2. Germline V gene sequence: CDR1 SGHVS, CDR2 FNYEAQ. The length of the CDR3 is 16 residues. V trimming: 5 bases; J trimming: 4 bases; junction bases outside the gene matches: 14. The CDR3 sequence: CASSLSGEGIHYEQYF. The CDR3 DNA reads as TGTGCCAGCAGCCTTTCGGGGGAGGGGATCCATTACGAGCAGTACTTC.

Many counts were recorded for this clonotype. The chain employs TRBV6-2 or TRBV6-3 and TRBJ2-7, with D hard to call. Germline CDR1 reads MNHEY; CDR2 reads SVGEGT. Trimming cost V 8 bases and J 2 bases, with 4 bases left between them. This CDR3 region has 10 residues. In DNA, the CDR3 is TGTGCCAGCGGTACCTACGAGCAGTACTTC. Protein product: CASGTYEQYF.

The chain recombines TRBV13 with TRBJ2-1; 13 nucleotides align to TRBD2. The V gene end was trimmed by 4 bases and the J gene end by 3 bases; junction bases not matched to a gene: 3. Germline V CDR1 and CDR2: PRHDT, FYEKMQ (reference sequence). The CDR3 totals 16 residues. This CDR3 is CASSWTSGGYYNEQFF. Written as DNA, the CDR3 is TGTGCCAGCAGCTGGACTAGCGGGGGATACTACAATGAGCAGTTCTTC. Drawing the rest from reference TRBV13 and TRBJ2-1, the complete variable domain is AAGVIQSPRHLIKEKRETATLKCYPIPRHDTVYWYQQGPGQDPQFLISFYEKMQSDKGSIPDRFSAQQFSDYHSELNMSSLELGDSALYFCASSWTSGGYYNEQFFGPGTRLTVL.

This clonotype turned up a few times. The rearrangement uses TRBV7-9 and TRBJ2-1; D call uncertain. The V gene's germline CDR1 is SEHNR and CDR2 FQNEAQ (reference sequence). Trimming shortened V by 3 bases and J by 8 bases, and 11 bases separated the two germline ends. The CDR3 extends over 13 amino acids. In DNA, the CDR3 is TGTGCCAGCAGCTTGGCGGCGGCCGATGAGCAGTTCTTC. It is translated as CASSLAAADEQFF.

This clonotype was counted only a few times. The chain joins TRBV6-5 to TRBJ2-5; D unclear. CDR1 is MNHEY and CDR2 is SVGAGI in the germline V gene. Trimming shortened V by 2 bases and J by 5 bases, and 9 bases separated the two germline ends. The CDR3 has 13 residues. The CDR3 nucleotides are TGTGCCAGCAGTTACGGGTTTCAGGAGACCCAGTACTTC. Its protein product is CASSYGFQETQYF.

CDR3 in amino acids: CASSATGRVQPQHF. CDR3 nucleotides: TGTGCCAGCAGCGCGACAGGGCGGGTTCAGCCCCAGCATTTT. The chain recombines TRBV27 with TRBJ1-5; the match to TRBD1 covers 7 bases. Germline V gene sequence: CDR1 MNHEY, CDR2 SMNVEV (reference sequence). There are 14 residues in the CDR3. The trim removed 6 bases at V and 6 bases at J, leaving 8 bases unmatched.

This clonotype was recorded many times. The chain carries TRBV6-1 and TRBJ2-2; no reliable D call. V was pared by 8 bases and J by 0 bases, with 10 bases between. CDR1 MNHNS and CDR2 SASEGT come from the germline V gene. CDR3 length: 14 amino acids. The CDR3 spells CASAPNPNTGELFF. The CDR3 nucleotides are TGTGCCAGCGCACCGAACCCGAACACCGGGGAGCTGTTTTTT.

The CDR3 bases are TGTGCCAGCAGTTTGGGCGGGCCGAGGGAGCAGTACTTC. Amino acid sequence: CASSLGGPREQYF. The chain links TRBV12-3 or TRBV12-4 to TRBJ2-7; D is perhaps TRBD2 (5 bases). This CDR3 comprises 13 residues. V lost 3 bases and J lost 7, with 13 bases in between.

There are many counts of this clonotype. The chain recombines TRBV10-3 with TRBJ2-3, with D maybe TRBD1 (6 bases). Trimming took off 6 bases at V and 2 bases at J, with 12 bases between the two ends. The CDR3 totals 14 residues. Germline CDR1 is ENHRY and CDR2 is SYGVKD. The CDR3 coding sequence is TGTGCCATCAGCCCTCAGGGGCCCACAGATACGCAGTATTTT. Translated, it gives CAISPQGPTDTQYF.

A remark on this clonotype: An end of the junction differs from the germline gene, which may be a read error. The gene calls are TRBV4-1 and TRBJ1-1; D possibly corresponds to TRBD1 (5 bases). This CDR3 spans 13 amino acids. Germline V gene lookup returns CDR1 MGHRA and CDR2 YSYEKL. The CDR3 is CASSWGVNTEAFF. CDR3 DNA: TGCGCCAGCAGCTGGGGGGTCAACACGGAAGCTTTCTTT.